This T cell receptor beta chain was identified during a study of blood T cells in healthy people across ages. Study conclusions and caveats: Estimated diversity that came from one million T cells was considered an underestimate.

The authors ran a second PCR of roughly 6 to 12 cycles using a sample-barcoded 5' primer and a J-beta primer mix. All cDNA molecules were each tagged by a template-switch adaptor with 12 random nucleotides. Sequencing recovered at least 3 million CDR3-containing paired-end reads from each sample. One entry per CDR3 protein results from TCRdb running MiXCR on the 5' RACE reads. The sample yields roughly 1.6 million distinct CDR3 sequences, roughly 30% seen once. With regard to this clonotype: The antigen is not known.

This CDR3 region has 16 residues. Deletions cut 0 bases from V and 2 bases from J, with 14 bases between. CDR1 is DFQATT and CDR2 is SNEGSKA in the germline V gene (reference sequence). The sequenced material came from blood. The sequence was obtained from a woman under 40 in good health. The chain combines TRBV20-1 with TRBJ1-5, with D possibly TRBD1 on 5 matching bases. CDR3 DNA sequence: TGCAGTGCTAGAGACTTAAGGGGCGCCGGCAATCAGCCCCAGCATTTT. As protein: CSARDLRGAGNQPQHF.